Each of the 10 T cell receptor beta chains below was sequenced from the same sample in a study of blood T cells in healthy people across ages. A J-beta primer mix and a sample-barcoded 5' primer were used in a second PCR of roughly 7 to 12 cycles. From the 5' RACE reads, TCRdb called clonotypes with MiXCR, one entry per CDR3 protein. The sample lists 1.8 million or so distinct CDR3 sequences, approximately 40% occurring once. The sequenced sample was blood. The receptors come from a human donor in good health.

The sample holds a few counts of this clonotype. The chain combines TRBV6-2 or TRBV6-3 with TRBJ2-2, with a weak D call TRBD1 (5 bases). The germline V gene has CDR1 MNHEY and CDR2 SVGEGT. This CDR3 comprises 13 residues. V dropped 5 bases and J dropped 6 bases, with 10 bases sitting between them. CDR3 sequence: CASSPLGAGELFF. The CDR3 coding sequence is TGTGCCAGCAGTCCCTTAGGGGCCGGGGAGCTGTTTTTT.

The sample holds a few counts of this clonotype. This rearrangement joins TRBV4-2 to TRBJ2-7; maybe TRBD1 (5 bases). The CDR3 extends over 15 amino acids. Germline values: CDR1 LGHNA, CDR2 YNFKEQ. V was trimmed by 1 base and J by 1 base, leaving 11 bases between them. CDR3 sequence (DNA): TGTGCCAGCAGCCAAGGGGCTGACAGTTCCTACGAGCAGTACTTC. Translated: CASSQGADSSYEQYF.

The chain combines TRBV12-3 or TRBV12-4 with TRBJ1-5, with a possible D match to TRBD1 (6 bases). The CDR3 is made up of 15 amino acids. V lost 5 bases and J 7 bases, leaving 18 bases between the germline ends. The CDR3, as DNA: TGTGCCAGCAGTCCTGGGGGGCAGGGGAAGCAGCCCCAGCATTTT. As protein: CASSPGGQGKQPQHF.

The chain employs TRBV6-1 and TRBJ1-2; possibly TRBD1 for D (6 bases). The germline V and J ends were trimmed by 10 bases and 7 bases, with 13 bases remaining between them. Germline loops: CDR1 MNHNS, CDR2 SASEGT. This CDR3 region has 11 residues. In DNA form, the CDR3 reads TGTGCCATCAGACAGGAAGGTGGCTACACCTTC. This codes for CAIRQEGGYTF.

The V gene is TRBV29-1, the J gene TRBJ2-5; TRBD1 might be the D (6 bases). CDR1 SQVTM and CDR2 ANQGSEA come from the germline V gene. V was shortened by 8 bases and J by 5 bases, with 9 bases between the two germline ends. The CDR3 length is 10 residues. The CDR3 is CSTRGETQYF. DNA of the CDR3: TGCAGCACCAGGGGTGAGACCCAGTACTTC. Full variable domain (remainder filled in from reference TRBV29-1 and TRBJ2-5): SAVISQKPSRDICQRGTSLTIQCQVDSQVTMMFWYRQQPGQSLTLIATANQGSEATYESGFVIDKFPISRPNLTFSTLTVSNMSPEDSSIYLCSTRGETQYFGPGTRLLVL.

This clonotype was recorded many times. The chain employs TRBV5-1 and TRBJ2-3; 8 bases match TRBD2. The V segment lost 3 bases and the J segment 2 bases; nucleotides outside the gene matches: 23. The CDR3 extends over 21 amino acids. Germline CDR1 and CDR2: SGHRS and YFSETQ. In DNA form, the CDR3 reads TGCGCCAGCAGCTCCGAGCCCGGGGGGGCTCTTAGGGGGAAGTACACAGATACGCAGTATTTT. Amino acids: CASSSEPGGALRGKYTDTQYF. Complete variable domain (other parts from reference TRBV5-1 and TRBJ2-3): KAGVTQTPRYLIKTRGQQVTLSCSPISGHRSVSWYQQTPGQGLQFLFEYFSETQRNKGNFPGRFSGRQFSNSRSEMNVSTLELGDSALYLCASSSEPGGALRGKYTDTQYFGPGTRLTVL.

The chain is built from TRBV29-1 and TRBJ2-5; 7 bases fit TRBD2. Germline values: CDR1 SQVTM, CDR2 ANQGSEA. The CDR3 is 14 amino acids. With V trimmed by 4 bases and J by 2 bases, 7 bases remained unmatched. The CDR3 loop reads CSVGEGEGQETQYF. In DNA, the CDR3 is TGCAGCGTTGGGGAGGGAGAGGGGCAAGAGACCCAGTACTTC.

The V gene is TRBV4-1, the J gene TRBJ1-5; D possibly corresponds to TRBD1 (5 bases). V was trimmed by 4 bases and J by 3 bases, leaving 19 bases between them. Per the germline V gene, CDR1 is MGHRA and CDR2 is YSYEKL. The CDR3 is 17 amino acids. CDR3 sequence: CASSPQRGRNDNQPQHF. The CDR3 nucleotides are TGCGCCAGCAGCCCCCAGAGGGGCAGGAATGACAATCAGCCCCAGCATTTT.

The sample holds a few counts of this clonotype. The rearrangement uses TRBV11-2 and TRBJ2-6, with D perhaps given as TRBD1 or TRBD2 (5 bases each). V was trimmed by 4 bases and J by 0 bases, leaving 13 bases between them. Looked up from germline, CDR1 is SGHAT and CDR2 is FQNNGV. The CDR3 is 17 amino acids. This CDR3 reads CASSSRDGDSGANVLTF. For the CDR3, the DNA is TGTGCCAGCAGCTCGAGGGACGGGGACTCTGGGGCCAACGTCCTGACTTTC.

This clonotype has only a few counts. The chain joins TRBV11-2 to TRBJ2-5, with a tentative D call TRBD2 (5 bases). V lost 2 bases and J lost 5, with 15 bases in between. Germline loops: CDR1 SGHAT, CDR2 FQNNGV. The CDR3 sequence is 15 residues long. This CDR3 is CASSLIYGERETQYF. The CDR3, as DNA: TGTGCCAGCAGCTTAATTTACGGGGAACGGGAGACCCAGTACTTC.